Listed here are 12 T cell receptor beta chains from one sample, sequenced in a study of vaccination and CD4 T cells after COVID-19. Time point described: late sampling 161 to 241 days after vaccination in a few convalescent patients. Treatment specified: roughly 10-day PBMC culture with coronavirus spike peptide pools or control peptides (ViraFEST assay). The assay that was used to sequence DNA from cultured CD4+ T cells was the Oncomine TCR Beta short-read assay. From the PCR reads, TCRdb called clonotypes with MiXCR, one entry per CDR3 protein. The sample consists of about 17,000 distinct CDR3 sequences, roughly 50% of them appearing once. These TCRs are of unknown antigen specificity. This specimen was CD4+ T cells from blood, cultured in vitro, taken about 7 months after SARS-CoV-2 vaccination. All receptors come from a human donor who had recovered from COVID-19.

V is TRBV27 and J is TRBJ2-1, with a weak D call TRBD1 (6 bases). V was cut by 6 bases and J by 3 bases, with 15 bases left in between. This CDR3 has 15 residues. Germline V lookup: CDR1 MNHEY, CDR2 SMNVEV (reference sequence). The CDR3 DNA reads as TGTGCCAGCAGCTACCGGGACATCAACTACAATGAGCAGTTCTTC. Translated, it gives CASSYRDINYNEQFF.

V usage is TRBV2 and J usage is TRBJ1-2; D not resolved. Germline lookup yields CDR1 SNHLY and CDR2 FYNNEI. V was trimmed by 2 bases and J by 8 bases, leaving 12 bases between them. The CDR3 spans 13 residues. DNA for the CDR3: TGTGCCAGCAGTGAAATGGTAGAGGGAGGCTACACCTTC. This encodes CASSEMVEGGYTF.

The chain uses TRBV20-1 and TRBJ2-3, with D perhaps matching TRBD2 (7 bases). V lost 5 bases and J 9 bases, leaving 18 bases between the germline ends. The CDR3 length is 13 residues. Germline loops: CDR1 DFQATT, CDR2 SNEGSKA (reference sequence). The CDR3 is CSAPDPGGLTQYF. In nucleotides, the CDR3 is TGCAGTGCTCCCGACCCGGGGGGCCTAACGCAGTATTTT.

The rearrangement links TRBV2 to TRBJ2-7, with TRBD2 matching 12 bases. The CDR3 length is 14 residues. From germline, CDR1 is SNHLY and CDR2 FYNNEI. V shed 2 bases, J shed 7 bases, and the junction held 3 bases outside the gene matches. The CDR3 sequence: CASSELTSGSEQYF. Written as DNA, the CDR3 is TGTGCCAGCAGTGAACTGACTAGCGGGAGTGAGCAGTACTTC.

This clonotype was found a few times. The gene calls are TRBV7-2 and TRBJ1-5; D perhaps matches TRBD1 (5 bases). V was clipped by 2 bases and J by 7 bases, with 18 bases between them. Germline lookup yields CDR1 SGHTA and CDR2 FQGNSA. This CDR3 comprises 16 residues. The CDR3 protein is CASSLTDQGLEQPQHF. DNA of the CDR3: TGTGCCAGCAGCTTAACGGACCAGGGACTAGAGCAGCCCCAGCATTTT.

This clonotype has just one count. This chain connects TRBV7-2 to TRBJ1-2; D remains ambiguous. Deletions cut 5 bases from V and 2 bases from J, with 9 bases between. Looked up from germline, CDR1 is SGHTA and CDR2 is FQGNSA. This CDR3 region has 13 residues. The DNA of the CDR3 is TGTGCCAGCAGCCCCCGACCGAACTATGGCTACACCTTC. Amino acid sequence: CASSPRPNYGYTF.

This clonotype was observed a few times. The CDR3 DNA reads as TGTGCCAGCAGCTTGCTAGTGGGGGCCGGGGAGCTGTTTTTT. It specifies CASSLLVGAGELFF. The rearrangement uses TRBV7-8 and TRBJ2-2; D may be TRBD1 or TRBD2 (5 bases each). With 3 bases removed from V and 6 bases from J, the gap between germline ends came to 11 bases. Germline V gene lookup returns CDR1 SGHVS and CDR2 FQNEAQ. The CDR3 totals 14 residues.

V gene TRBV20-1 combines with J gene TRBJ1-6; D is unclear. The CDR3 consists of 15 residues. Germline loops: CDR1 DFQATT, CDR2 SNEGSKA (reference sequence). The V end lost 0 bases, the J end lost 4 bases, and 10 bases lay between the germline ends. The CDR3 sequence is CSARDSKGYNSPLHF. The CDR3 DNA sequence: TGCAGTGCTAGAGATAGTAAGGGTTATAATTCACCCCTCCACTTT.

This chain joins TRBV15 and TRBJ1-2; D remains ambiguous. There are 15 residues in the CDR3. CDR1 is LNHNV and CDR2 is YYDKDF in the germline V gene (reference sequence). V was pared by 0 bases and J by 0 bases, with 8 bases between. The CDR3 coding sequence is TGTGCCACCAGCAGAGATTGGCAAACTAACTATGGCTACACCTTC. This encodes CATSRDWQTNYGYTF.

The gene calls are TRBV7-9 and TRBJ2-7; TRBD1 matches 10 bases. The trim removed 3 bases at V and 6 bases at J, leaving 8 bases unmatched. Germline loops: CDR1 SEHNR, CDR2 FQNEAQ (reference sequence). The CDR3 covers 15 residues. In DNA form, the CDR3 reads TGTGCCAGCAGCTTCATTCCGGGACAGGGGCCCGAGCAGTACTTC. This sequence encodes CASSFIPGQGPEQYF.

The genes are TRBV7-9 and TRBJ1-2; D is unresolved. CDR1 is SEHNR and CDR2 is FQNEAQ in the germline V gene (reference sequence). Trimming took 5 bases from V and 8 from J, leaving 12 bases between them. The CDR3 extends over 12 amino acids. The CDR3 DNA follows: TGTGCCAGCAGCACGGTGGCGGGGGGCTACACCTTC. Translating gives CASSTVAGGYTF.

The chain couples TRBV4-1 to TRBJ2-3; D is ambiguous. The CDR3 consists of 15 residues. Germline V gene data show CDR1 as MGHRA and CDR2 as YSYEKL. With 0 bases removed from V and 0 bases from J, the gap between germline ends came to 7 bases. The chain's CDR3 is CASSQDYTSTDTQYF. The CDR3 coding sequence is TGCGCCAGCAGCCAAGATTATACTAGCACAGATACGCAGTATTTT.